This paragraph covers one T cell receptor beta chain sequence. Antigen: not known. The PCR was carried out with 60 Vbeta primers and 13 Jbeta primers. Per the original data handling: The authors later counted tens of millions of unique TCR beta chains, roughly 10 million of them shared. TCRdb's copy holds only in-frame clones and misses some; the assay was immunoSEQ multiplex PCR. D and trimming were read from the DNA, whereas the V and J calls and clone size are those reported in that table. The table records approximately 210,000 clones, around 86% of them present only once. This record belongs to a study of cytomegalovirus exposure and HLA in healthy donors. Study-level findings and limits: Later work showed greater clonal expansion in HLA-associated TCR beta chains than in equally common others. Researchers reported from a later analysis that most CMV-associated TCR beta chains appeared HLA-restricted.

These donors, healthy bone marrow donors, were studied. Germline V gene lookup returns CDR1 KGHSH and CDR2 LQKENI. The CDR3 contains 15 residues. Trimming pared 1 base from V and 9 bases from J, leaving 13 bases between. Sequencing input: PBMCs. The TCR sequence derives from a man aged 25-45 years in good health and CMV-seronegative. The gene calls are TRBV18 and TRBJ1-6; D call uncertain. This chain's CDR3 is CASSPLDAGSSPLHF. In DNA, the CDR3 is TGTGCCAGCTCACCACTTGATGCTGGGAGTTCACCCCTCCACTTT.